These T cell receptor beta chains were read from a single sample in a study of OX40 agonist ivuxolimab in advanced cancers. Some clones are missing from TCRdb's copy, which holds only in-frame ones; the method was immunoSEQ multiplex PCR. This repertoire shows fewer than 80,000 clones, about 84% found once; its top ten account for roughly 6.1%. Source: CD4+ or CD8+ T cells sorted from blood, taken in a trial of the OX40 agonist ivuxolimab. Receptors originate from an adult with an advanced solid tumor such as melanoma, head and neck, liver or kidney cancer. The CDR3 runs from the conserved cysteine through the conserved F or W. D genes are given only for firm matches. Not every row has a clone size; where given, it reads once, few, many or a size class.

d_call,clone_size,v_call,j_call,cdr3_aa,cdr3_nt
TRBD2,NA,TRBV18,TRBJ2-1,CASSPLAGGYNEQFF,TGTGCCAGCTCACCACTAGCGGGAGGCTACAATGAGCAGTTCTTC
NA,NA,TRBV5-7,TRBJ1-2,CASSYRHYGYTF,TGTGCCAGCAGCTACAGACACTATGGCTACACCTTC
TRBD1,NA,TRBV5-4,TRBJ1-1,CASSLGGGGADTEAFF,TGTGCCAGCAGCTTGGGCGGAGGGGGCGCGGACACTGAAGCTTTCTTT
NA,few,TRBV30,TRBJ2-5,CAWGLEGAQYF,TGTGCCTGGGGGTTGGAGGGGGCCCAGTACTTC
NA,many,TRBV7-3,TRBJ1-1,CASSLKREVEAFF,TGTGCCAGCAGCTTAAAAAGGGAGGTTGAAGCTTTCTTT
NA,NA,TRBV5-4,TRBJ1-2,CASSPGGGSANYGYTF,TGTGCCAGCAGCCCCGGGGGAGGGAGCGCCAACTATGGCTACACCTTC
TRBD2,NA,TRBV5-1,TRBJ2-5,CASSLELGTSGSGAQYF,TGCGCCAGCAGCTTGGAATTGGGGACTAGCGGGTCCGGAGCCCAGTACTTC
NA,NA,TRBV6-5,TRBJ2-7,CASSPGGPSYEQYF,TGTGCCAGCAGCCCCGGAGGCCCCTCCTACGAGCAGTACTTC
NA,NA,TRBV6-5,TRBJ1-2,CASSYSTGGYTF,TGTGCCAGCAGTTACTCAACAGGGGGCTACACCTTC
TRBD1,few,TRBV6-6,TRBJ2-5,CASSTPGQKTQYF,TGTGCCAGCAGTACCCCGGGACAGAAGACCCAGTACTTC
NA,NA,TRBV2,TRBJ2-5,CASKATGNRETQYF,TGTGCCAGCAAGGCCACAGGGAATCGAGAGACCCAGTACTTC
TRBD1,NA,TRBV9,TRBJ1-1,CASSTSGQGGTEAFF,TGTGCCAGCAGCACATCGGGACAGGGGGGCACTGAAGCTTTCTTT
NA,NA,TRBV11-3,TRBJ2-5,CASSLDRRGIGETQYF,TGTGCCAGCAGCTTAGATCGAAGAGGGATCGGGGAGACCCAGTACTTC
TRBD1,once,TRBV7-2,TRBJ2-1,CASSLEGQVYNEQFF,TGTGCCAGCAGCTTAGAGGGACAGGTCTACAATGAGCAGTTCTTC
NA,NA,TRBV4-1,TRBJ2-5,CASSQERGSWETQYF,TGCGCCAGCAGCCAAGAACGGGGTAGCTGGGAGACCCAGTACTTC
NA,once,TRBV28,TRBJ1-4,CASGGGNKGEKLFF,TGTGCCAGCGGAGGAGGAAATAAAGGAGAAAAACTGTTTTTT
NA,NA,TRBV5-4,TRBJ1-4,CASSTPGGNEKLFF,TGTGCCAGCAGCACCCCTGGGGGTAATGAAAAACTGTTTTTT
TRBD2,NA,TRBV6-4,TRBJ2-1,CASSDIFGRANNEQFF,TGTGCCAGCAGTGATATTTTTGGGAGGGCCAACAATGAGCAGTTCTTC
NA,NA,TRBV2,TRBJ1-1,CASMIDPNTEAFF,TGTGCCAGCATGATCGACCCGAACACTGAAGCTTTCTTT
NA,NA,TRBV11-3,TRBJ1-1,CASSPLRGGSTEAFF,TGTGCCAGCAGCCCTCTAAGAGGAGGGAGCACTGAAGCTTTCTTT
TRBD1,NA,TRBV4-3,TRBJ1-6,CASSQNRGVGSPLHF,TGCGCCAGCAGCCAAAACAGGGGGGTAGGTTCACCCCTCCACTTT
NA,NA,TRBV11-2,TRBJ2-7,CASSLIGRVYEQYF,TGTGCCAGCAGCTTGATTGGCAGAGTCTACGAGCAGTACTTC
NA,NA,TRBV5-1,TRBJ1-2,CASSLGTAIGYTF,TGCGCCAGCAGCTTGGGGACCGCCATTGGCTACACCTTC
NA,NA,TRBV10-3,TRBJ1-4,CAIRGADNEKLFF,TGTGCCATTAGGGGCGCAGATAATGAAAAACTGTTTTTT
NA,NA,TRBV28,TRBJ2-7,CASSQSGREQYF,TGTGCCAGCAGTCAATCAGGGCGCGAGCAGTACTTC
NA,NA,TRBV6-5,TRBJ2-1,CASSHDGFYYNEQFF,TGTGCCAGCAGTCACGACGGCTTCTACTACAATGAGCAGTTCTTC
NA,NA,TRBV11-2,TRBJ2-7,CASSLQTSYEQYF,TGTGCCAGCAGCTTACAAACCTCCTACGAGCAGTACTTC
TRBD1,NA,TRBV6-5,TRBJ1-5,CASSPGTVNQPQHF,TGTGCCAGCAGTCCCGGGACAGTGAATCAGCCCCAGCATTTT
TRBD1,NA,TRBV6-4,TRBJ2-7,CASRDREHEQYF,TGTGCCAGCAGAGACAGGGAGCACGAGCAGTACTTC
NA,NA,TRBV5-4,TRBJ2-3,CASSWDGAGTQYF,TGTGCCAGCAGCTGGGACGGCGCGGGTACGCAGTATTTT
TRBD1,once,TRBV28,TRBJ1-5,CASSPQGASNQPQHF,TGTGCCAGCAGTCCACAGGGGGCTAGCAATCAGCCCCAGCATTTT
NA,medium-sized,TRBV4-3,TRBJ1-5,CASSQDGHSNQPQHF,TGCGCCAGCAGCCAAGACGGTCATAGCAATCAGCCCCAGCATTTT
NA,once,TRBV6-6,TRBJ1-6,CASSFELGNSPLHF,TGTGCCAGCAGTTTTGAGCTGGGGAATTCACCCCTCCACTTT
TRBD1,NA,TRBV28,TRBJ2-3,CASSYGQGSTDTQYF,TGTGCCAGCAGTTACGGACAGGGAAGCACAGATACGCAGTATTTT
NA,NA,TRBV30,TRBJ1-1,CAWSVGRGAGEAFF,TGTGCCTGGAGTGTCGGCCGGGGGGCAGGGGAAGCTTTCTTT
NA,NA,TRBV29-1,TRBJ2-7,CSVRGSFYEQYF,TGCAGCGTGAGGGGGTCATTCTACGAGCAGTACTTC
NA,once,TRBV28,TRBJ1-2,CASSSPTLKNYGYTF,TGTGCCAGCAGTTCCCCGACACTGAAGAACTATGGCTACACCTTC
TRBD2,NA,TRBV4-3,TRBJ2-2,CASSQETSGDYTGELFF,TGCGCCAGCAGCCAAGAAACTAGCGGGGACTACACCGGGGAGCTGTTTTTT
NA,NA,TRBV18,TRBJ1-1,CASSEKSGRTEAFF,TGTGCCAGCTCCGAAAAGTCAGGGCGGACTGAAGCTTTCTTT